This is a list of T cell receptor beta chains from one sample in a study of blood T cell repertoires in COVID-19. Measured with immunoSEQ multiplex PCR; TCRdb has only the in-frame clones, and not every one. The top ten hold about 2% of the sample, which has 250,000 to 350,000 clones, around 90% seen once. Source material: peripheral blood. The source of these receptors is a woman aged 45-65 years who had recovered from COVID-19. The CDR3 runs from the conserved cysteine through the conserved F or W. Fields, in order: J gene, clone size, V gene, D gene, CDR3 protein, CDR3 DNA. A D gene is named only where the DNA matches it firmly. The size of a clone is reported for some rows only, either as once, few or many, or as a class for expanded clones.

J: TRBJ1-1
size: -
V: TRBV9
D: -
CDR3: CASSAETGTEAFF
DNA: TGTGCCAGCAGCGCGGAAACGGGTACTGAAGCTTTCTTT

J: TRBJ1-2
size: -
V: TRBV28
D: -
CDR3: CASSRGRGGYTF
DNA: TGTGCCAGCAGCCGCGGGCGCGGTGGCTACACCTTC

J: TRBJ1-6
size: -
V: TRBV5-1
D: TRBD1
CDR3: CASSKTGQGDSPLHF
DNA: TGCGCCAGCAGCAAAACTGGACAGGGCGATTCACCCCTCCACTTT

J: TRBJ1-2
size: -
V: TRBV28
D: TRBD1
CDR3: CASSLRRDSHYTF
DNA: TGTGCCAGCAGTTTACGCCGGGACAGCCATTACACCTTC

J: TRBJ2-7
size: -
V: TRBV5-5
D: -
CDR3: CASSLVVSLYEQYF
DNA: TGTGCCAGCAGCTTGGTGGTCTCACTCTACGAGCAGTACTTC

J: TRBJ2-5
size: -
V: TRBV29-1
D: -
CDR3: CSAARGDQETQYF
DNA: TGCAGCGCGGCCAGGGGGGATCAAGAGACCCAGTACTTC

J: TRBJ1-3
size: -
V: TRBV29-1
D: -
CDR3: CSAQRGSSGNTIYF
DNA: TGCAGCGCCCAAAGGGGGAGCTCTGGAAACACCATATATTTT

J: TRBJ1-1
size: -
V: TRBV5-1
D: TRBD1
CDR3: CASSAGGLGTEAFF
DNA: TGCGCCAGCAGCGCAGGGGGATTGGGAACTGAAGCTTTCTTT

J: TRBJ1-4
size: -
V: TRBV12-3/TRBV12-4
D: -
CDR3: CASSFRQGQKLFF
DNA: TGTGCCAGCAGTTTCCGTCAGGGTCAGAAACTGTTTTTT

J: TRBJ1-2
size: -
V: TRBV7-9
D: -
CDR3: CASSFGQFNGYTF
DNA: TGTGCCAGCAGCTTCGGACAGTTTAATGGCTACACCTTC

J: TRBJ2-5
size: -
V: TRBV7-9
D: -
CDR3: CASSSGLTETQYF
DNA: TGTGCCAGCAGCTCCGGTCTTACAGAGACCCAGTACTTC

J: TRBJ1-1
size: -
V: TRBV19
D: -
CDR3: CASSIFPGLNTEAFF
DNA: TGTGCCAGTAGTATATTCCCAGGGTTGAACACTGAAGCTTTCTTT

J: TRBJ2-1
size: -
V: TRBV7-2
D: TRBD2
CDR3: CASSLWLLAGQYNEQFF
DNA: TGTGCCAGCAGCTTATGGTTGCTAGCGGGGCAATACAATGAGCAGTTCTTC

J: TRBJ2-2
size: -
V: TRBV7-2
D: -
CDR3: CASSSIRGGELFF
DNA: TGTGCCAGCAGCTCGATCCGGGGGGGGGAGCTGTTTTTT

J: TRBJ2-2
size: -
V: TRBV7-2
D: TRBD2
CDR3: CASSILAGAPGGELFF
DNA: TGTGCCAGCAGCATTCTAGCGGGGGCCCCGGGCGGGGAGCTGTTTTTT

J: TRBJ2-3
size: few
V: TRBV16
D: -
CDR3: CASSQITQGTVSSTDTQYF
DNA: TGTGCCAGCAGCCAAATAACGCAGGGAACAGTCTCTAGCACAGATACGCAGTATTTT

J: TRBJ2-1
size: -
V: TRBV9
D: -
CDR3: CASSVEIAAYNEQFF
DNA: TGTGCCAGCAGCGTAGAGATAGCGGCCTACAATGAGCAGTTCTTC